The 25 T cell receptor beta chains listed next were all sequenced from one sample in a study of blood T cell repertoires in COVID-19. Some clones are missing from TCRdb's copy, which holds only in-frame ones; the method was immunoSEQ multiplex PCR. The sample records approximately 110,000 clones, 88% being singletons. Sequencing was done on a sample of peripheral blood. The receptors stem from a woman in her forties or fifties with active or convalescent COVID-19.

The V call is TRBV30, the J call TRBJ2-5; 8 bases agree with TRBD2. The CDR3 has 14 residues. CDR1 is GTSNPN, CDR2 SVGIG, per germline (reference sequence). V was clipped by 0 bases and J by 9 bases; unmatched bases: 9. The CDR3 reads CAWSVGDFGGAQYF. For the CDR3, the DNA is TGTGCCTGGAGTGTAGGGGACTTCGGGGGGGCCCAGTACTTC.

The chain has TRBV15 and TRBJ2-5, with a weak D call TRBD2 (6 bases). V was trimmed by 3 bases and J by 1 base, leaving 9 bases between them. Germline V gene lookup returns CDR1 LNHNV and CDR2 YYDKDF (reference sequence). This CDR3 contains 14 residues. This CDR3 is CATSSHSGQETQYF. CDR3 bases: TGTGCCACCAGCAGCCATAGCGGCCAAGAGACCCAGTACTTC.

Only one count was recorded for this clone. The chain carries TRBV4-3 and TRBJ2-7, with no clear D. This CDR3 has 15 residues. CDR1 is LGHNA and CDR2 is YSLEER in the germline V gene. Between the trimmed V and J ends, which lost 1 base and 2 bases, there was a span of 12 bases. This CDR3 is CASSQGGLSTYEQYF. As DNA, the CDR3 is TGCGCCAGCAGCCAAGGCGGCCTTTCAACCTACGAGCAGTACTTC.

This chain links TRBV7-2 with TRBJ2-1; tentatively, D is TRBD1 (5 bases). The germline V and J ends were trimmed by 3 bases and 10 bases, with 13 bases remaining between them. Per the germline V gene, CDR1 is SGHTA and CDR2 is FQGNSA. The CDR3 is 13 residues long. The CDR3 region is CASSLFRAWEQFF. The CDR3 DNA reads TGTGCCAGCAGCTTGTTCAGGGCTTGGGAGCAGTTCTTC.

V and J are TRBV7-2 and TRBJ2-1; 9 nucleotides agree with TRBD1. Trimming took 1 base from V and 10 from J; bases not matched to a gene: 8. Germline V gene lookup returns CDR1 SGHTA and CDR2 FQGNSA. The CDR3 runs 15 residues. CDR3: CASSLGWGQGPEQFF. CDR3 nucleotide sequence: TGTGCCAGCAGCTTAGGTTGGGGACAGGGACCCGAGCAGTTCTTC.

V and J are TRBV18 and TRBJ1-1; TRBD1 matches at 10 bases. V lost 4 bases to trimming and J lost 0 bases; unmatched junction nucleotides: 5. The CDR3 extends over 16 amino acids. CDR1 KGHSH and CDR2 LQKENI come from the germline V gene. CDR3 sequence (DNA): TGTGCCAGCTCACTGGGACAGGGGTTGGTGAACACTGAAGCTTTCTTT. It translates to CASSLGQGLVNTEAFF.

V is TRBV18 and J is TRBJ2-5; 11 nucleotides align to TRBD2. Germline V gene sequence: CDR1 KGHSH, CDR2 LQKENI. The V segment lost 5 bases and the J segment 5 bases; nucleotides outside the gene matches: 10. This CDR3 is built from 16 residues. Written as DNA, the CDR3 is TGTGCCAGCTCATCTCAACTAGCGGGAGCGGGGGAGACCCAGTACTTC. This sequence encodes CASSSQLAGAGETQYF.

The V call is TRBV3-1 (or the pseudogene TRBV3-2), the J call TRBJ2-7; no firm D call. The CDR3 is made up of 13 amino acids. Trimming took off 5 bases at V and 6 bases at J, with 14 bases between the two ends. Germline loops: CDR1 LGHDT, CDR2 YNNKEL (reference sequence). In DNA, the CDR3 is TGTGCCAGCAGCAACTCTAGATTAGCCGAGCAGTACTTC. Its translation: CASSNSRLAEQYF.

About this clone itself: As the CDR3 is not closed by the conserved phenylalanine or tryptophan, this likely results from a read error. Because the CDR3's place on the DNA is in doubt, the DNA is left out and the CDR3 is given as listed by TCRdb. The rearrangement links TRBV6-2 or TRBV6-3 to TRBJ2-3; the table's D call of TRBD1 was not tested on the DNA. 12 amino acids form the CDR3, both terminal residues included. Germline CDR1 and CDR2: MNHEY and SVGEGT. The CDR3 protein is CASSYPATPEIL.

The chain recombines TRBV6-2 or TRBV6-3 with TRBJ1-5, with 9 bases lining up with TRBD1. V lost 6 bases and J lost 0; bases outside the gene matches: 12. Germline V gene sequence: CDR1 MNHEY, CDR2 SVGEGT. This CDR3 is 18 amino acids long. For the CDR3, the DNA is TGTGCCAGCAGCCCCGGGGACAGGGCTGTAATTAGCAATCAGCCCCAGCATTTT. Its protein product is CASSPGDRAVISNQPQHF.

CDR3 sequence reads: CASRGGLVLVDEQFF. CDR3 coding DNA: TGTGCCAGCAGGGGGGGACTCGTGCTTGTGGATGAGCAGTTCTTC. V usage is TRBV28 and J usage is TRBJ2-1; D may be TRBD2 (6 bases). The CDR3 has 15 amino acids. Germline CDR1 MDHEN, CDR2 SYDVKM. Trimming shortened V by 6 bases and J by 8 bases, and 20 bases separated the two germline ends.

The chain combines TRBV28 with TRBJ2-7; D perhaps matches TRBD1 (6 bases). Trimming stripped 6 bases from V and 5 bases from J, with 17 bases between. In germline, CDR1 is MDHEN, CDR2 SYDVKM. This CDR3 comprises 14 residues. CDR3 sequence: CASSPQGLGHEQYF. The CDR3 DNA reads TGTGCCAGCAGCCCACAGGGTCTTGGGCACGAGCAGTACTTC. Full variable domain (remainder filled in from reference TRBV28 and TRBJ2-7): DVKVTQSSRYLVKRTGEKVFLECVQDMDHENMFWYRQDPGLGLRLIYFSYDVKMKEKGDIPEGYSVSREKKERFSLILESASTNQTSMYLCASSPQGLGHEQYFGPGTRLTVT.

This clone is a singleton in its sample. This sequence joins TRBV21-1 and TRBJ2-7; the D call of TRBD2 is as the table states it, not checked on the DNA. TRBV21-1 is a known pseudogene. The CDR3 consists of 18 residues. The DNA of the CDR3 is TGTGCCAGCAGCAAAGTTGCTAGCGGGAGGGAGAGCTCCTACGAGCAGTACTTC. Encoded protein: CASSKVASGRESSYEQYF.

This clone is a singleton in its sample. V and J are TRBV28 and TRBJ1-5, with a tentative D call TRBD1 (5 bases). CDR1 is MDHEN, CDR2 SYDVKM, per germline. CDR3 length: 15 residues. Trimming removed 6 bases at V and 4 bases at J, with 16 bases between. In DNA, the CDR3 is TGTGCCAGCAGCCCAATGGAGGGGCGGAATCAGCCCCAGCATTTT. Its translation: CASSPMEGRNQPQHF.

This chain joins TRBV7-2 and TRBJ2-7; 13 bases agree with TRBD2. This CDR3 contains 15 residues. CDR1 is SGHTA, CDR2 FQGNSA, per germline. Losses at the gene ends were 5 bases for V and 3 bases for J; bases not matched to a gene: 4. CDR3 amino acids: CASSQTSGRVYEQYF. The CDR3 region has the DNA TGTGCCAGCAGCCAAACTAGCGGGAGGGTCTACGAGCAGTACTTC.

This clone was observed a single time. The chain is built from TRBV6-5 and TRBJ2-3; TRBD2 matches at 10 bases. The V gene end was trimmed by 8 bases and the J gene end by 5 bases; junction bases not matched to a gene: 10. CDR3 length: 15 amino acids. From germline, CDR1 is MNHEY and CDR2 SVGAGI. The CDR3 region has the DNA TGTGCCAGCTGCCGGAGCGGGAGGGTTGAAGATACGCAGTATTTT. Its protein is CASCRSGRVEDTQYF.

The chain recombines TRBV9 with TRBJ2-1; the D gene is possibly TRBD2 (5 bases). V was trimmed by 3 bases and J by 4 bases, leaving 17 bases between them. CDR1 SGDLS and CDR2 YYNGEE come from the germline V gene. The CDR3 runs 16 residues. The CDR3 protein is CASSARAAFAYNEQFF. The CDR3 nucleotides read TGTGCCAGCAGCGCGAGAGCGGCCTTCGCTTACAATGAGCAGTTCTTC.

This clone was seen once. DNA of the CDR3: TGCGCCAGCAGCCAACTAGATATGGAGGGCACCGGGGAGCTGTTTTTT. Its translation: CASSQLDMEGTGELFF. This chain joins TRBV4-1 and TRBJ2-2; D is possibly TRBD2 (6 bases). The germline V and J ends were trimmed by 2 bases and 4 bases, with 14 bases remaining between them. The V gene's germline CDR1 is MGHRA and CDR2 YSYEKL. CDR3 length: 16 amino acids.

The chain has TRBV3-1 (or the pseudogene TRBV3-2) and TRBJ1-5; D is perhaps TRBD1 (5 bases). Germline assignment: CDR1 LGHDT and CDR2 YNNKEL (reference sequence). The CDR3 is made up of 15 amino acids. The ends were cut back, 4 bases at V and 4 bases at J, with 14 bases in the middle. CDR3 bases: TGTGCCAGCAGCCCCACGGGGGGGTTGAATCAGCCCCAGCATTTT. It specifies CASSPTGGLNQPQHF.

V is TRBV27 and J is TRBJ1-2; 11 bases are a match to TRBD1. The germline V gene encodes CDR1 MNHEY and CDR2 SMNVEV (reference sequence). Trimming cost V 5 bases and J 1 base; bases outside gene matches: 9. CDR3 length: 17 residues. In DNA form, the CDR3 reads TGTGCCAGCAGTCTCCGGGACAGGGGGGGATATAACTATGGCTACACCTTC. Translated, it gives CASSLRDRGGYNYGYTF.

J is TRBJ2-1 and V is TRBV19; TRBD2 matches at 9 bases. J lost 10 bases, V lost 7 bases, and 8 bases had no gene match. Germline lookup yields CDR1 LNHDA and CDR2 SQIVND (reference sequence). CDR3 size: 13 residues. The CDR3 loop reads CASTTGTSNEQFF. Here the CDR3 DNA reads TGTGCCAGTACAACCGGGACTAGCAACGAGCAGTTCTTC.

V and J are TRBV2 and TRBJ2-5, with no clear D. In germline, CDR1 is SNHLY, CDR2 FYNNEI. The CDR3 has 13 residues. Trimming cost V 4 bases and J 0 bases, with 6 bases left between them. The CDR3 protein is CASSVNYQETQYF. The DNA of the CDR3 is TGTGCCAGCAGTGTTAACTACCAAGAGACCCAGTACTTC. The variable domain in full, completed from reference TRBV2 and TRBJ2-5, reads EPEVTQTPSHQVTQMGQEVILRCVPISNHLYFYWYRQILGQKVEFLVSFYNNEISEKSEIFDDQFSVERPDGSNFTLKIRSTKLEDSAMYFCASSVNYQETQYFGPGTRLLVL.

The V and J genes are TRBV19 and TRBJ1-2, with D perhaps matching TRBD1 (6 bases). Germline assignment: CDR1 LNHDA and CDR2 SQIVND (reference sequence). Trimming removed 1 base from V and 5 bases from J, with 11 bases in between. The CDR3 spans 14 residues. This chain's CDR3 is CASSIGRGNYGYTF. The CDR3 DNA sequence: TGTGCCAGTAGTATAGGCAGGGGAAATTATGGCTACACCTTC. The complete variable domain, with remaining parts taken from reference TRBV19 and TRBJ1-2, reads DGGITQSPKYLFRKEGQNVTLSCEQNLNHDAMYWYRQDPGQGLRLIYYSQIVNDFQKGDIAEGYSVSREKKESFPLTVTSAQKNPTAFYLCASSIGRGNYGYTFGSGTRLTVV.

The chain's CDR3 is CASSYGTSGLTDTQYF. The CDR3, as DNA: TGTGCCAGCAGTTACGGGACTAGCGGACTCACAGATACGCAGTATTTT. The rearrangement links TRBV6-5 to TRBJ2-3, with 11 positions matching TRBD2. CDR1 MNHEY and CDR2 SVGAGI come from the germline V gene. The CDR3 is 16 residues long. V trimming: 2 bases; J trimming: 2 bases; junction bases outside the gene matches: 3.

V and J are TRBV9 and TRBJ1-2, with 12 bases aligning to TRBD1. V shed 4 bases, J shed 6 bases, and the junction held 16 bases outside the gene matches. The germline V gene has CDR1 SGDLS and CDR2 YYNGEE. This CDR3 region has 18 residues. CDR3 bases: TGTGCCAGCAGCCCCTACTCCGGGACAGGGGGCGCAAAGGATGGCTACACCTTC. Amino acids: CASSPYSGTGGAKDGYTF.